The source of this T cell receptor beta chain is a study of T cell repertoires in cytomegalovirus infection (dated by TCRdb to about 2019). Regarding the study in general: Recently identified HLA-C-restricted CMV epitopes, whose presentation resists viral immunomodulation, were targeted by peptide stimulations together with well-studied HLA-B-restricted epitopes. The HLA type of each donor mattered for the analysis, because public TCR beta signatures pointed to carriage of CMV infection along with the matching HLA type.

Results the study describes overall, beyond this receptor: The ex vivo response was dominated by HLA-C-restricted CMV-specific TCR beta clonotypes, and the single most frequent clonotype in two of eight donors was supplied by these HLA-C-restricted clonotypes. Carriers of CMV infection plus the relevant HLA type were discriminated by the cumulative frequency of public TCR beta family members in the study cohort and in an independent approximately 350-donor cohort.

The sample's treatment or condition label is to be understood as: in vitro stimulation with specific CMV peptide epitopes to enrich CMV-specific T cells. The junction carries 8 bases between V and J, which are trimmed by 0 bases and 3 bases respectively. The CDR3 numbers 15 residues from cysteine through phenylalanine. CDR3 DNA only is kept here, 45 bases in frame from base 1. The CDR1 and CDR2 encoded by the germline V gene are MGHRA and YSYEKL. The sample was run on an Illumina HiSeq 1500. TCRdb reworked the public reads: Q25 trimming with fastp, MiXCR clone assembly, productive beta chains retained. Duplicate CDR3 protein sequences are folded into a single record with the most common DNA and genes. The sample table shows 700,000 to 900,000 distinct CDR3 sequences, and approximately 32% are seen once. The ten largest make up over 10% of the sample. This clonotype was counted only a few times. Its antigen is not yet known. No qualities accompany the bases; no much larger clone lies one base away.

This TCR was sampled from a human donor in good health (CMV status not recorded). Some clones in this sample may be carry-over from other donors' samples. The chain links TRBV4-1 with TRBJ1-4; the D gene assignment is ambiguous. The sample consisted of cultured CD8+ T cells from PBMCs, taken from culture after CMV antigen stimulation. The CDR3 loop reads CASSQDEMANEKLFF. DNA sequence: TGCGCCAGCAGCCAAGATGAGATGGCTAATGAAAAACTGTTTTTT.